The count of the clone carrying this TCR beta chain is one. Germline CDR1 and CDR2: MDHEN and SYDVKM. The V end lost 3 bases, the J end lost 1 base, and 6 bases lay between the germline ends. This CDR3 has 13 amino acids. The data were taken from a study of cytomegalovirus exposure and HLA in healthy donors. PCR involved 60 Vbeta and 13 Jbeta primers. Here immunoSEQ multiplex PCR was the method, and the copy in TCRdb shows in-frame clones only, minus some. The data show roughly 250,000 clones, about 83% seen once. This TCR came from a woman aged 40 to 49 in good health and CMV-seropositive. The J gene is TRBJ1-1, the V gene TRBV28; D call uncertain. Sequencing was performed on PBMCs. CDR3 sequence reads: CASSFNRNTEAFF. DNA of the CDR3: TGTGCCAGCAGTTTTAACAGGAACACTGAAGCTTTCTTT.